A single sample is the source of the 27 T cell receptor beta chains below, sequenced in a study of T cell responses to AZD1222 COVID-19 vaccine. The repertoire was sequenced with immunoSEQ multiplex PCR; TCRdb's copy has only in-frame clones and lacks some. Of some 180,000 clones in the sample, roughly 88% were seen once. The material sequenced was peripheral blood, taken on day 0 of AZD1222 vaccination. The receptors originated from an adult in good health.

The genes are TRBV2 and TRBJ2-2; D is unresolved. V was trimmed by 4 bases and J by 2 bases, leaving 5 bases between them. This CDR3 has 13 residues. CDR1 is SNHLY and CDR2 is FYNNEI in the germline V gene. CDR3 sequence reads: CASSAGNTGELFF. CDR3 in DNA: TGTGCCAGCAGTGCCGGTAACACCGGGGAGCTGTTTTTT.

This clone was observed a single time. The rearrangement links TRBV5-8 to TRBJ2-3, with 13 bases that match TRBD2. V gave up 4 bases and J gave up 4 bases; unmatched junction bases: 6. The CDR3 is made up of 16 amino acids. CDR1 and CDR2 (germline): SGHTS, YDEGEE. CDR3 in DNA: TGTGCCAGCAGCCCCCGGACTAGCGGGAGTGCAGATACGCAGTATTTT. Translating gives CASSPRTSGSADTQYF.

The CDR3 DNA reads as TGTGCCAGCAGTTTGAGAGTCTCCGGTAGCTATGGCTACACCTTC. Amino acid sequence: CASSLRVSGSYGYTF. This chain uses TRBV28 with TRBJ1-2; D gene unclear. CDR3 length: 15 amino acids. V lost 3 bases and J lost 4, with 15 bases in between. Germline loops: CDR1 MDHEN, CDR2 SYDVKM.

The CDR3 region has the DNA TGTGCCAGCAGCCCCCGGGGGGGGTTAAGCACAGATACGCAGTATTTT. It translates to CASSPRGGLSTDTQYF. The chain has TRBV7-9 and TRBJ2-3, with 8 bases identical to TRBD2. V shed 5 bases, J shed 0 bases, and the junction held 7 bases outside the gene matches. The CDR3 length is 16 residues. Germline CDR1 is SEHNR and CDR2 is FQNEAQ (reference sequence). The full variable domain, completed using reference TRBV7-9 and TRBJ2-3, is DTGVSQNPRHKITKRGQNVTFRCDPISEHNRLYWYRQTLGQGPEFLTYFQNEAQLEKSRLLSDRFSAERPKGSFSTLEIQRTEQGDSAMYLCASSPRGGLSTDTQYFGPGTRLTVL.

The chain joins TRBV6-5 to TRBJ1-2; 8 nucleotides match TRBD1. The V segment lost 4 bases and the J segment 9 bases; nucleotides outside the gene matches: 10. Germline lookup yields CDR1 MNHEY and CDR2 SVGAGI. This CDR3 has 14 residues. This CDR3 reads CASSFGTGPFRYTF. The CDR3 DNA is TGTGCCAGCAGTTTCGGGACAGGCCCCTTCCGCTACACCTTC.

The rearrangement uses TRBV5-5 and TRBJ1-1; D perhaps matches TRBD1 (5 bases). The CDR3 contains 15 residues. Per germline, CDR1 SGHKS and CDR2 YYEKEE (reference sequence). V was cut by 1 base and J by 0 bases, with 10 bases left in between. The CDR3 here is CASSLSAGMNTEAFF. The DNA for the CDR3 is TGTGCCAGCAGCTTGTCTGCAGGGATGAACACTGAAGCTTTCTTT. The variable domain in full, with the rest retrieved from reference TRBV5-5 and TRBJ1-1, is DAGVTQSPTHLIKTRGQQVTLRCSPISGHKSVSWYQQVLGQGPQFIFQYYEKEERGRGNFPDRFSARQFPNYSSELNVNALLLGDSALYLCASSLSAGMNTEAFFGQGTRLTVV.

In the case of this clone: At one end the junction does not follow the germline gene, possibly because of a read error. The chain recombines TRBV4-2 with TRBJ1-2; D call uncertain. The CDR3 is 14 amino acids. Per germline, CDR1 LGHNA and CDR2 YNFKEQ. CDR3 sequence: CASSQDTGPQGYAF. CDR3 coding DNA: TGTGCCAGCAGCCAAGATACTGGGCCTCAAGGCTACGCCTTC.

For this clone: The sample carries other DNA sequences with the same CDR3. This sequence joins TRBV28 and TRBJ1-1; a possible D gene is TRBD1 (6 bases). The CDR3 is made up of 13 amino acids. Per the germline V gene, CDR1 is MDHEN and CDR2 is SYDVKM. The V end was cut by 3 bases, the J end by 2 bases, with 7 bases between. The CDR3 bases are TGTGCCAGCAGTTTGACAGGTAACACTGAAGCTTTCTTT. Translated, it gives CASSLTGNTEAFF. Based on the CDR3 plus reference TRBV28 and TRBJ1-1, the full variable domain is DVKVTQSSRYLVKRTGEKVFLECVQDMDHENMFWYRQDPGLGLRLIYFSYDVKMKEKGDIPEGYSVSREKKERFSLILESASTNQTSMYLCASSLTGNTEAFFGQGTRLTVV.

The chain employs TRBV13 and TRBJ2-1; D unresolved. The CDR3 length is 15 residues. V was trimmed by 3 bases and J by 0 bases, leaving 9 bases between them. CDR1 PRHDT and CDR2 FYEKMQ come from the germline V gene (reference sequence). CDR3 sequence reads: CASSLRRDSYNEQFF. The CDR3, as DNA: TGTGCCAGCAGCTTGAGGCGAGACTCCTACAATGAGCAGTTCTTC.

This clone is a singleton in its sample. J is TRBJ1-1 and V is TRBV12-5; no clear D gene. Germline V gene lookup returns CDR1 LGHNT and CDR2 FRNRAP. The V end lost 1 base, the J end lost 4 bases, and 7 bases lay between the germline ends. This CDR3 region has 13 residues. The CDR3 DNA reads as TGTGCTAGTGGTTTGGGCGGAAGCACTGAAGCTTTCTTT. It translates to CASGLGGSTEAFF.

V gene TRBV10-2 combines with J gene TRBJ1-6; a possible D gene is TRBD1 (5 bases). Germline V lookup: CDR1 WSHSY, CDR2 SAAADI. Trimming took off 2 bases at V and 4 bases at J, with 12 bases between the two ends. The CDR3 extends over 16 amino acids. In DNA form, the CDR3 reads TGCGCCAGCAGTGAGCCGACAGACCGTTATAATTCACCCCTCCACTTT. This encodes CASSEPTDRYNSPLHF.

This chain uses TRBV5-4 with TRBJ1-4, with D possibly TRBD1 on 5 matching bases. Germline-derived CDR1 and CDR2 are SGHNT and YYREEE (reference sequence). V lost 6 bases to trimming and J lost 3 bases, with 9 bases between them. This CDR3 contains 13 residues. CDR3 in DNA: TGTGCCAGCAAGACAGAGCCTAATGAAAAACTGTTTTTT. Translating it yields CASKTEPNEKLFF.

This clone was observed once. The chain uses TRBV7-3 and TRBJ2-6; D is ambiguous. Germline V CDR1 and CDR2: SGHTA, FQGTGA. V lost 8 bases and J lost 0, with 8 bases in between. CDR3 length: 14 residues. CDR3 coding DNA: TGTGCCAGCGGCAGACTCTCTGGGGCCAACGTCCTGACTTTC. Its translation: CASGRLSGANVLTF.

The chain combines TRBV3-1 (or the pseudogene TRBV3-2) with TRBJ1-1; no clear D gene. This CDR3 is 13 amino acids long. The V and J ends lost 1 base and 3 bases respectively, with 6 bases between them. Germline lookup yields CDR1 LGHDT and CDR2 YNNKEL (reference sequence). The CDR3 bases are TGTGCCAGCAGCCAAGTCGGTTACACTGAAGCTTTCTTT. This codes for CASSQVGYTEAFF.

The J gene is TRBJ1-2, the V gene TRBV29-1; no firm D call. Trimming took 3 bases from V and 0 from J, leaving 8 bases between them. Germline V gene lookup returns CDR1 SQVTM and CDR2 ANQGSEA. This CDR3 is 13 amino acids long. The CDR3 coding sequence is TGCAGCGTTGATCTGGATTCTAACTATGGCTACACCTTC. As protein: CSVDLDSNYGYTF.

V gene TRBV4-3 combines with J gene TRBJ1-1, with TRBD1 as a possible D gene (5 bases). The CDR3 extends over 18 amino acids. The germline V gene has CDR1 LGHNA and CDR2 YSLEER. Trimming left V 4 bases short and J 0 bases short, with 21 bases between. The CDR3 DNA sequence: TGCGCCAGCAGCCCGCAAGCAGGGAGGGGCTACATGAACACTGAAGCTTTCTTT. As protein: CASSPQAGRGYMNTEAFF.

A few counts support this clone. The chain combines TRBV6-2 or TRBV6-3 with TRBJ1-1; D remains unclear. In germline, CDR1 is MNHEY, CDR2 SVGEGT. Trimming pared 5 bases from V and 1 base from J, leaving 8 bases between. The CDR3 is 13 residues long. CDR3 in DNA: TGTGCCAGCAGTAACCAGCAGAACACTGAAGCTTTCTTT. Its protein is CASSNQQNTEAFF.

The rearrangement uses TRBV7-3 and TRBJ1-5; D is unresolved. Trimming took off 0 bases at V and 1 base at J, with 1 base between the two ends. The CDR3 sequence is 13 residues long. Germline V CDR1 and CDR2: SGHTA, FQGTGA. In DNA, the CDR3 is TGTGCCAGCAGCTTAACGAGCAATCAGCCCCAGCATTTT. This gives the protein CASSLTSNQPQHF.

V is TRBV7-9 and J is TRBJ2-5; TRBD2 matches 8 bases. The V segment lost 7 bases and the J segment 4 bases; nucleotides outside the gene matches: 11. CDR3 length: 15 amino acids. Germline lookup yields CDR1 SEHNR and CDR2 FQNEAQ (reference sequence). The CDR3 DNA is TGTGCCAGCACCAGTAGCGGGGCCCCAGGAGAGACCCAGTACTTC. This codes for CASTSSGAPGETQYF.

This clone was detected only a few times. This chain joins TRBV7-9 and TRBJ1-5; no definite D call. V was shortened by 1 base and J by 0 bases, with 16 bases between the two germline ends. CDR3 size: 18 residues. The V gene's germline CDR1 is SEHNR and CDR2 FQNEAQ (reference sequence). The CDR3 region is CASSLVEGSEYSNQPQHF. CDR3 nucleotide sequence: TGTGCCAGCAGCTTAGTAGAGGGCAGCGAGTATAGCAATCAGCCCCAGCATTTT. Drawing the rest from reference TRBV7-9 and TRBJ1-5, the complete variable domain is DTGVSQNPRHKITKRGQNVTFRCDPISEHNRLYWYRQTLGQGPEFLTYFQNEAQLEKSRLLSDRFSAERPKGSFSTLEIQRTEQGDSAMYLCASSLVEGSEYSNQPQHFGDGTRLSIL.

The V call is TRBV18, the J call TRBJ1-6; 7 nucleotides agree with TRBD1. V lost 3 bases, J lost 15 bases, and 20 bases stayed unmatched. The CDR3 extends over 17 amino acids. Germline loops: CDR1 KGHSH, CDR2 LQKENI. Written as DNA, the CDR3 is TGTGCCAGCTCACCGTCGCCCCCCCGGACAGGCAATTGGGACCTCCACTTT. It translates to CASSPSPPRTGNWDLHF.

This clone was recorded a few times. The rearrangement joins TRBV6-1 to TRBJ1-2, with 12 bases lining up with TRBD1. Looked up from germline, CDR1 is MNHNS and CDR2 is SASEGT. The CDR3 is 17 residues long. V was pared by 0 bases and J by 8 bases, with 10 bases of the junction left unmatched. CDR3 coding DNA: TGTGCCAGCAGTGAAGCGTTAGGGACAGGGGGCGCTTGGGGCTACACCTTC. As protein: CASSEALGTGGAWGYTF.

The chain couples TRBV19 to TRBJ2-1; D not resolved. From germline, CDR1 is LNHDA and CDR2 SQIVND (reference sequence). Trimming took off 4 bases at V and 7 bases at J, with 14 bases between the two ends. The CDR3 contains 14 residues. The CDR3 nucleotides are TGTGCCAGTAGTAAAGCAGCCTACCTTAATGAGCAGTTCTTC. Translated, it gives CASSKAAYLNEQFF. The whole variable domain, remainder taken from reference TRBV19 and TRBJ2-1, is DGGITQSPKYLFRKEGQNVTLSCEQNLNHDAMYWYRQDPGQGLRLIYYSQIVNDFQKGDIAEGYSVSREKKESFPLTVTSAQKNPTAFYLCASSKAAYLNEQFFGPGTRLTVL.

The chain has TRBV19 and TRBJ2-1; 7 bases fit TRBD1. The length of the CDR3 is 14 residues. The trim removed 8 bases at V and 3 bases at J, leaving 7 bases unmatched. The V gene's germline CDR1 is LNHDA and CDR2 SQIVND (reference sequence). The CDR3 spells CASETGEDYNEQFF. The CDR3 region has the DNA TGTGCCAGTGAAACAGGGGAAGACTACAATGAGCAGTTCTTC.

On this clone: The conserved phenylalanine or tryptophan is not found at the CDR3 terminus, so this likely reflects a read error. No DNA is shown, since the ends of the CDR3 on it are uncertain; the CDR3 is the one TCRdb lists. The chain joins TRBV20-1 to TRBJ2-7; the table's D gene call, TRBD2, was not cross checked with the DNA. Germline CDR1 and CDR2: DFQATT and SNEGSKA (reference sequence). The CDR3 contains 10 residues when both ends are counted. CDR3 residues: CSASGSLSAL.

This chain connects TRBV27 to TRBJ1-5, with D unclear. V dropped 5 bases and J dropped 8 bases, with 19 bases sitting between them. The length of the CDR3 is 15 residues. From germline, CDR1 is MNHEY and CDR2 SMNVEV (reference sequence). CDR3 sequence reads: CASSDIGRPEEPQHF. CDR3 nucleotides: TGTGCCAGCAGTGATATTGGACGGCCCGAGGAGCCCCAGCATTTT.

The chain uses TRBV12-3 or TRBV12-4 and TRBJ2-2; no clear D gene. V lost 10 bases, J lost 6 bases, and 9 bases lay in between. The CDR3 length is 11 residues. CDR3: CATMSAGELFF. CDR3 in DNA: TGTGCCACCATGAGCGCCGGGGAGCTGTTTTTT.